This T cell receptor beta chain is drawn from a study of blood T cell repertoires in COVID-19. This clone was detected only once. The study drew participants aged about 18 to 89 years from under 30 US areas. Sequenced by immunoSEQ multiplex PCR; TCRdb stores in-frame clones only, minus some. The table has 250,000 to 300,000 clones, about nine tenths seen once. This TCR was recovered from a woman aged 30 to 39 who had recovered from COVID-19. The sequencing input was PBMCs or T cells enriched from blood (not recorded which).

The CDR3 here is CASSQGTSHEQYF. Written as DNA, the CDR3 is TGTGCCAGCAGTCAGGGGACTAGTCACGAGCAGTACTTC. V and J are TRBV27 and TRBJ2-7; 8 bases fit TRBD2. J was trimmed by 5 bases and V by 5 bases; bases with no gene match: 5. The CDR3 length is 13 residues. CDR1 and CDR2 from the germline V gene are MNHEY and SMNVEV (reference sequence).